One T cell receptor beta chain is described in this entry. The CDR3 is 11 amino acids. The germline V and J ends were trimmed by 2 bases and 7 bases, with 6 bases remaining between them. Looked up from germline, CDR1 is WNHNN and CDR2 is SYGVQD (reference sequence). The data stem from a study of CD8 T cells in Susac syndrome. When the RNA was reverse transcribed, random hexamers were used with an input of roughly 0.5 to 1 ug. TCRdb ran MiXCR on the immunoSEQ multiplex PCR reads and lists one entry per CDR3 protein. Among about 250,000 distinct CDR3 sequences listed, 85% to 95% were seen once. Material for sequencing was CD4+ T cells from PBMCs. The chain is built from TRBV10-1 and TRBJ2-7; D unresolved. This TCR was sampled from a human donor with multiple sclerosis. CDR3 in amino acids: CASSEAGEQYF. CDR3 nucleotides: TGCGCCAGCAGTGAGGCCGGGGAGCAGTACTTC.